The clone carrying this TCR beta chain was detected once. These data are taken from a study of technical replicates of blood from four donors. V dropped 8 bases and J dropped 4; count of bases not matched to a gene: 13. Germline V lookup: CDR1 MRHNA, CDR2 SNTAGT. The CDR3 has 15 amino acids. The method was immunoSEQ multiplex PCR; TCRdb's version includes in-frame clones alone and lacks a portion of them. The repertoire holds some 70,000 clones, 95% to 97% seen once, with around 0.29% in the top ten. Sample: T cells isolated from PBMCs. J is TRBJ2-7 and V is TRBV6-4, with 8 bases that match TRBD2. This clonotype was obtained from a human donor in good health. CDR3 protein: CASGELAETGYEQYF. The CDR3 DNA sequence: TGTGCCAGCGGGGAACTAGCGGAGACGGGGTACGAGCAGTACTTC.